The 13 T cell receptor beta chains presented below share a single source sample, sequenced in a study of CD8+ T cells in alopecia areata. As for treatment: oral pan-JAK inhibitor, 5-10 mg twice daily. Investigators isolated RNA and reverse transcribed it into cDNA to act as the sequencing template. Clones were sequenced by immunoSEQ multiplex PCR, and TCRdb holds only the in-frame ones, with some missing. This table holds 190,000 or so clones, nearly 60% found once. The sequencing here drew on CD4+ T cells sorted from blood, taken at week 24, from a patient treated with tofacitinib. All receptors derive from a human donor with alopecia areata.

This sequence joins TRBV29-1 and TRBJ2-3; 11 bases line up with TRBD2. With V trimmed by 4 bases and J by 2 bases, 8 bases remained unmatched. The length of the CDR3 is 16 residues. The V gene's germline CDR1 is SQVTM and CDR2 ANQGSEA. The DNA of the CDR3 is TGCAGCGTTGCCGCACTTAGCGGGGGGGACACAGATACGCAGTATTTT. Protein product: CSVAALSGGDTDTQYF.

The rearrangement links TRBV2 to TRBJ1-6; D unclear. The CDR3 runs to 14 residues. V shed 8 bases and J shed 3 bases, with 11 bases lying between them. The V gene's germline CDR1 is SNHLY and CDR2 FYNNEI. CDR3 DNA sequence: TGTGCCAGCCAGATGGCAGGCTATAATTCACCCCTCCACTTT. This sequence encodes CASQMAGYNSPLHF.

The genes are TRBV9 and TRBJ2-7; the match to TRBD2 covers 10 bases. J gave up 9 bases and V 3 bases, and 9 bases lay outside the gene matches. CDR3 length: 14 amino acids. Germline CDR1 reads SGDLS; CDR2 reads YYNGEE. The CDR3 bases are TGTGCCAGCAGCGCCTCTCAGCGGGAGGGAAGGCAGTACTTC. The encoded protein is CASSASQREGRQYF.

The chain couples TRBV5-1 to TRBJ1-2, with 7 bases aligning to TRBD1. Germline lookup yields CDR1 SGHRS and CDR2 YFSETQ. The CDR3 has 13 residues. After removal of 0 bases from V and 6 bases from J, the junction contained 2 bases not matched to a gene. As DNA, the CDR3 is TGCGCCAGCAGCTTGGTTCAGGGGGATGGCTACACCTTC. Amino acids: CASSLVQGDGYTF.

CDR3 sequence (DNA): TGTGCCTGGAGTGTAGGCGCCGGGACAGGGAGCTCCTATAATTCACCCCTCCACTTT. Amino acid sequence: CAWSVGAGTGSSYNSPLHF. The chain links TRBV30 to TRBJ1-6; 9 nucleotides match TRBD1. After removal of 0 bases from V and 0 bases from J, the junction contained 9 bases not matched to a gene. Germline CDR1 and CDR2: GTSNPN and SVGIG (reference sequence). This CDR3 is 19 amino acids long. Supplemented by reference TRBV30 and TRBJ1-6, the full variable domain reads SQTIHQWPATLVQPVGSPLSLECTVEGTSNPNLYWYRQAAGRGLQLLFYSVGIGQISSEVPQNLSASRPQDRQFILSSKKLLLSDSGFYLCAWSVGAGTGSSYNSPLHFGNGTRLTVT.

Only one count was recorded for this clone. The J gene is TRBJ1-2, the V gene TRBV27; D is possibly TRBD1 (5 bases). The CDR3 is 16 residues long. CDR1 and CDR2 (germline): MNHEY, SMNVEV (reference sequence). Trimming cost V 5 bases and J 3 bases, with 19 bases left between them. CDR3 in amino acids: CASSTGGGGSHYGYTF. Here the CDR3 DNA reads TGTGCCAGCAGTACCGGGGGAGGTGGGTCTCACTATGGCTACACCTTC.

There are a few counts of this clone. The chain uses TRBV25-1 and TRBJ2-1, with TRBD1 matching over 8 bases. Trimming at V came to 4 bases and at J to 3 bases, leaving 14 bases not matched to a gene. The CDR3 spans 18 residues. Germline V gene sequence: CDR1 MGHDK, CDR2 SYGVNS. The CDR3 DNA is TGTGCCAGCAGTGGGGGAGCCAGGGGGCTATATCGCTACAATGAGCAGTTCTTC. As protein: CASSGGARGLYRYNEQFF. Using reference TRBV25-1 and TRBJ2-1 for the parts outside the CDR3, the full variable domain is EADIYQTPRYLVIGTGKKITLECSQTMGHDKMYWYQQDPGMELHLIHYSYGVNSTEKGDLSSESTVSRIRTEHFPLTLESARPSHTSQYLCASSGGARGLYRYNEQFFGPGTRLTVL.

This clone has more than one count but fewer than ten. The chain recombines TRBV7-2 with TRBJ1-1; TRBD1 might be the D (5 bases). The CDR3 covers 13 residues. Trimming took off 1 base at V and 4 bases at J, with 7 bases between the two ends. Germline V lookup: CDR1 SGHTA, CDR2 FQGNSA. The CDR3 sequence is CASSLDRITEAFF. The CDR3 DNA is TGTGCCAGCAGCTTAGACAGGATCACTGAAGCTTTCTTT.

The gene calls are TRBV4-2 and TRBJ1-5; D is unresolved. CDR1 is LGHNA, CDR2 YNFKEQ, per germline. This CDR3 is built from 15 residues. The ends were cut back, 1 base at V and 0 bases at J, with 7 bases in the middle. As DNA, the CDR3 is TGTGCCAGCAGCCAAGTCAGGAATAGCAATCAGCCCCAGCATTTT. This encodes CASSQVRNSNQPQHF.

The chain combines TRBV14 with TRBJ1-2; no firm D call. Germline CDR1 SGHDN, CDR2 FVKESK. Trimming left V 0 bases short and J 4 bases short, with 6 bases between. The length of the CDR3 is 13 residues. The CDR3 nucleotides are TGTGCCAGCAGCCAAGATGAAAGCTATGGCTACACCTTC. Residues: CASSQDESYGYTF.

This clone came up a few times. The gene calls are TRBV7-9 and TRBJ2-3; a weak D match, TRBD1 (6 bases). CDR1 is SEHNR, CDR2 FQNEAQ, per germline (reference sequence). The V and J ends lost 3 bases and 0 bases respectively, with 10 bases between them. The CDR3 contains 15 residues. CDR3: CASSFAGQSTDTQYF. The DNA of the CDR3 is TGTGCCAGCAGCTTTGCAGGACAGAGCACAGATACGCAGTATTTT.

The rearrangement uses TRBV27 and TRBJ2-3; D ambiguous. CDR1 and CDR2 from the germline V gene are MNHEY and SMNVEV (reference sequence). Trimming cost V 2 bases and J 2 bases, with 8 bases left between them. The CDR3 extends over 14 amino acids. CDR3 DNA: TGTGCCAGCAGTTTAGCCCCGTCCACAGATACGCAGTATTTT. This translates into CASSLAPSTDTQYF.

The chain links TRBV30 to TRBJ2-3; TRBD2 matches at 8 bases. This CDR3 has 14 residues. Germline CDR1 GTSNPN, CDR2 SVGIG (reference sequence). The J segment lost 4 bases and the V segment lost 2 bases, leaving 5 bases of the junction unmatched. The CDR3 reads CAWSFTGGPDTQYF. CDR3 DNA sequence: TGTGCCTGGAGTTTTACGGGAGGGCCAGATACGCAGTATTTT.